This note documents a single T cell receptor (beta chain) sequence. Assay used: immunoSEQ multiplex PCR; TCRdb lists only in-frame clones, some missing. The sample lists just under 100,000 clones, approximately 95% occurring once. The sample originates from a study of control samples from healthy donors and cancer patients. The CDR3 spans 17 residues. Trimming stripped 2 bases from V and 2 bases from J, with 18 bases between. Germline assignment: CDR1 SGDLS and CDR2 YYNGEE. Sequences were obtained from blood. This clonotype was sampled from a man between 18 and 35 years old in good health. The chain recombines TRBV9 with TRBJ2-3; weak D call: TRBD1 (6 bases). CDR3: CASSVTPGHRITDTQYF. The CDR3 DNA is TGTGCCAGCAGCGTCACCCCGGGACATCGGATCACAGATACGCAGTATTTT.